Sequencing of this T cell receptor beta chain was carried out in a study of cytomegalovirus exposure and HLA in healthy donors (TCRdb year 2017). Study-level background: An earlier analysis of some 600 of the donors reported about 280 Gb of sequence data and 117 million unique TCR beta sequences obtained from approximately 180 million T cells. Among the roughly 400 genotyped donors, under 90% belonged to the genetic ancestry cluster associated with self-reported Caucasian donors. An earlier analysis of around 580 of the donors used high-throughput TCR beta sequencing to judge whether each TCR beta V gene segment behaved as functional or pseudogenic. In a later genetic analysis, genome-wide SNP genotypes for 398 of the 666 donors were used, and that subset was treated as a discovery cohort. Every repertoire in the discovery cohort had been generated on one and the same sequencing platform. Roughly 300 gigabases of sequencing data and approximately 85 million unique TCR sequences were included in an early release covering 500 to 750 HLA-typed donors. On average, roughly 250,000 unique TCR beta nucleotide sequences were sequenced per donor among 300 to 500 genotyped donors of the cohort, with 15% to 20% of those sequences being non-productive. To study patterns of TCR occurrence, a later analysis re-analyzed previously published TCR beta repertoires from more than 550 donors and added high-resolution HLA genotyping. Along with the approximately 670-subject first cohort, a separate validation cohort of over a hundred different subjects was used. Rather than drawing on any new phenotypic data, the later analysis identified candidate immune exposures from TCR beta sequences and the way those sequences occurred across donors. Roughly 5 DR-DQ haplotypes were handled as single units for association and clustering, since linkage in the cohort was strong. Donor age, sex, ethnicity and CMV serostatus were compiled alongside the repertoire data. The study was designed to test whether signatures of past pathogen exposure could be identified by cataloging public T cell receptors. Typing coverage differed by locus: A, B, C, DRB1 and DQB1 were typed in roughly 620-630 donors, DQA1 in about 510, DPA1 in 600 to 610, and DPB1 in just under 490. The study combined high-throughput TCR immunosequencing, statistical association of individual TCRs with disease status, and machine learning to predict cytomegalovirus infection status. The study used immunosequencing to profile the T cell repertoires of approximately 690 subjects and linked those repertoires to cytomegalovirus serostatus. HLA typing included class I and class II loci at four-digit resolution.

On the study overall, not on this receptor specifically: Some IMGT-functional V segments, including TRBV6-2 and TRBV6-3, could not be distinguished by the 87-base-pair reads and were therefore excluded. Specific HLA alleles were associated with 15,000 to 20,000 TCR beta sequences at a false discovery rate of 0.05 in a later analysis. An association between a missense DCLRE1C variant and V-gene and J-gene trimming of TCR beta chains was found in a later genetic analysis and replicated in an independent cohort. Linkage disequilibrium might explain the correlated functional status among segregating V segments, but an unknown experimental factor could not be excluded. According to the authors, the approach could potentially be generalized to other disease states and immunological phenotypes. For the cohort, immune exposure information was limited to CMV serostatus. In an earlier analysis of about 550 of the donors, most TCR beta V segments were observed in productive rearrangements about 87% or about 30% of the time, broadly matching IMGT annotations. Compared with equally common non-associated chains, HLA-associated TCR beta chains in a later analysis were more clonally expanded and had lower generation probabilities. Because some donors lacked HLA typing at each locus, the association tests relied only on the typed subset. Sequencing depth was assumed to be roughly uniform across donors in the presence/absence analyses, though that assumption may not hold. This cohort had only TCR beta chains sequenced, and the lack of alpha or paired-chain data limited which features could be detected. Strong co-occurrence of HLA alleles, especially DR and DQ, made assigning TCR associations to individual alleles difficult. While some public TCRs were present in many individuals, most TCR sequences turned up only very rarely across donors. Several of the top co-occurrence clusters appeared to be linked to parvovirus B19, influenza, CMV and Epstein-Barr virus, according to a later analysis. In the study, 150 to 200 TCR beta chains were listed as associated with cytomegalovirus. In both the original and validation cohorts, the classifier was reported to diagnose cytomegalovirus status with high specificity and sensitivity. A few of the identified cytomegalovirus-associated TCR beta chains were confirmed in vitro to be specific for cytomegalovirus antigens. In a later genetic analysis, fewer N-insertions in productive TCRs were reported among donors in an Asian-associated ancestry cluster than the roughly 710-donor mean. A group of highly shared sequence variants was considered likely to be a technical artifact of the sequencing pipeline. According to a later analysis, most CMV-associated TCR beta chains appeared to be HLA-restricted, and the HLA associations seemed to be driven largely by CMV exposure. A further reported finding was that TCR beta sequences accurately predicted the HLA-A and HLA-B alleles for most subjects in the first cohort. A later analysis found that TCR association rates varied across HLA loci, with DRB1 alleles showing the most associated TCRs and HLA-C alleles the fewest. Because counts were too low, roughly 16 rarely observed V segments, including chromosome 9 orphons, were left out of the earlier analysis of over 550 of the donors.

Concerning this clone itself: Its antigen is not yet known. Qualities for individual bases were not recorded, and no much larger clone is one base off.

In the germline V gene, CDR1 corresponds to MGHRA and CDR2 to YSYEKL. The CDR3 contains 19 residues, cysteine and phenylalanine counted. The kept DNA is CDR3 alone, 57 bases in frame from the first base. V is trimmed back by 2 bases and J by 0 bases, and the junction contains 12 bases that no gene match accounts for. The cohort was made up of 666 healthy bone marrow donors. Cohort members were all nominally healthy when sampled, although unrecorded immune exposures were likely present. The donor was CMV seropositive and was included in the group of 300 or so seropositive cohort members. A peripheral blood sample was collected from each donor, and TCR beta sequencing was performed on peripheral blood mononuclear cells. Genomic DNA was extracted from the blood cell samples with the Qiagen DNeasy Blood Extraction Kit. The library was built by means of the immunoSEQ multiplex PCR assay. For the multiplex PCR, a mixture combining 60 forward primers for TCR Vbeta segments and 13 reverse primers for TCR Jbeta segments was used. Amplification of the CDR3 region of rearranged TCR beta genes was performed with a multiplex PCR assay on genomic DNA. On the Illumina HiSeq System, the amplified TCR beta libraries were sequenced as 87-base-pair reads. The published analysis was carried out like this. Across the 670 or so repertoires, a later analysis counted 75 million to 90 million unique TCR beta chains, around 11 million of which were shared by at least two donors. Raw reads were error-corrected and collapsed into unique sequences with a nearest-neighbor algorithm that merged closely related sequences to remove PCR and sequencing errors. Alignment of CDR3 sequences to IMGT reference sequences was used to assign V, D and J gene segments. For a sequence to be retained, a match of at least six nucleotides to both a V gene segment and a J gene segment was required. A rearrangement was called productive if the CDR3 had no stop codons and remained in frame with V and J, and every other rearrangement was called non-productive. CDR3 was defined by IMGT convention, running from the second conserved V-encoded cysteine to the conserved J-encoded phenylalanine. Sequences without an unambiguous match to a single V gene segment were excluded from the earlier analysis of 450 to 750 of the donors. In an earlier analysis of 587 of the donors, V segments were called functional above 56.7% productive rearrangements and were called segregating when the between-donor standard deviation exceeded 5%. A statistical classification framework was developed to diagnose cytomegalovirus status using the catalog of TCR beta chain sequences. V and J gene assignment, in a later analysis, came from comparing TCR nucleotide sequences with IMGT/GENE-DB human TR gene sequences. The TCRdist pipeline was used in a later analysis to assign CDR3 sequences and most-parsimonious VDJ recombination scenarios. In a later analysis, each TCR beta chain was defined by its CDR3 amino acid sequence together with its V-gene family, and reads without a unique V-gene family were excluded. In a later analysis, around 600 highly shared, low-generation-probability nucleotide sequences were removed to address suspected cross-contamination and a sequencing artifact. For each public chain, a later analysis derived a clonal expansion index from normalized ranks of inferred template counts within each repertoire. In a later analysis, generation probabilities were computed with a VDJ recombination model fitted to out-of-frame rearrangements, and the resulting probabilities were checked against IGoR. A later analysis scored TCR-TCR, TCR-HLA and TCR-CMV co-occurrence with hypergeometric tests, applying a repertoire-size bias correction to TCR pairs. To estimate false discovery rates, a later analysis permuted the HLA or CMV assignments 20 times. In a later analysis, co-occurring TCRs were grouped using DBSCAN, with TCRdist sequence similarity added in when clustering inside HLA-allele-positive subsets. Co-occurrence clustering excluded repertoires with fewer than 30,000 or more than 120,000 public chains, plus five with anomalous nucleotide sharing. Sourced from immuneACCESS, this table was stored by TCRdb with only in-frame sequences that have V and J called. A share of the clones is absent; for the studies checked, an unresolved V gene accounts for under half, and the remainder has no known explanation. For V, J and clone size, that table is used; D and trimming come from the DNA. Here the sample has 150,000 to 200,000 clones; approximately 78% occur a single time. About 0.89% of the sample goes to the ten largest clones.

The receptor was isolated from a girl under 10 years old in good health and CMV-seropositive. The sample comprised PBMCs. The chain is encoded by TRBV4-1 joined to TRBJ2-1; 8 central bases correspond to TRBD2. The CDR3 loop reads CASSQLPNAGGSSYNEQFF. The nucleotides read TGCGCCAGCAGCCAACTCCCTAACGCGGGAGGAAGCTCCTACAATGAGCAGTTCTTC.